These 19 T cell receptor beta chains originate from one sample sequenced in a study of neurological immune-mediated disorders. Using its own MiXCR run on the 5' RACE reads, TCRdb lists one record per CDR3 protein. The sample includes about 46,000 distinct CDR3 sequences, 1.5% to 2% of them seen just once. Sequencing used PBMCs. These TCRs come from a woman between 35 and 50 years old with multiple sclerosis.

This clonotype was seen repeatedly, ten times or more. V is TRBV5-1 and J is TRBJ1-1, with D perhaps matching TRBD1 (6 bases). The CDR3 covers 13 residues. Germline CDR1 is SGHRS and CDR2 is YFSETQ. V shed 5 bases and J shed 2 bases, with 10 bases lying between them. For the CDR3, the DNA is TGCGCCAGCAGGTCACAGGGAAACACTGAAGCTTTCTTT. Translation gives CASRSQGNTEAFF.

In this sample, this clonotype turned up many times. The chain recombines TRBV6-6 with TRBJ2-1, with no clear D. Trimming cost V 2 bases and J 9 bases, with 5 bases left between them. The CDR3 is 11 residues long. Germline V lookup: CDR1 MNHNY, CDR2 SVGAGI (reference sequence). The chain's CDR3 is CASSYSAEQFF. As DNA, the CDR3 is TGTGCCAGCAGTTACAGTGCTGAGCAGTTCTTC.

The sample holds many counts of this clonotype. The chain combines TRBV5-1 with TRBJ2-3; no definite D call. The CDR3 loop spans 14 amino acids. CDR1 SGHRS and CDR2 YFSETQ come from the germline V gene. Trimming removed 0 bases at V and 4 bases at J, with 9 bases between. In nucleotides, the CDR3 is TGCGCCAGCAGCTTGGGGGCCGGCCCAGATACGCAGTATTTT. Translated, it gives CASSLGAGPDTQYF.

This clonotype occurred many times. The chain has TRBV20-1 and TRBJ2-7; TRBD2 aligns across 9 bases. This CDR3 region has 14 residues. Germline loops: CDR1 DFQATT, CDR2 SNEGSKA (reference sequence). V shed 7 bases, J shed 1 base, and the junction held 8 bases outside the gene matches. In DNA, the CDR3 is TGCAGTGTCAGAGGGCTAGCGGGATCCTACGAGCAGTACTTC. This codes for CSVRGLAGSYEQYF.

This clonotype has at least ten counts. DNA for the CDR3: TGTGCCAGCACCCCAAGGGCCACTAGTTTTACGCAGTATTTT. It encodes CASTPRATSFTQYF. This rearrangement joins TRBV3-1 to TRBJ2-3, with TRBD2 as a possible D gene (5 bases). Trimming took off 7 bases at V and 8 bases at J, with 19 bases between the two ends. The CDR3 has 14 amino acids. Germline V gene lookup returns CDR1 LGHDT and CDR2 YNNKEL (reference sequence).

This clonotype was seen ten or more times. This chain joins TRBV20-1 and TRBJ1-2, with a tentative D call TRBD1 (5 bases). Trimming left V 5 bases short and J 4 bases short, with 14 bases between. Germline values: CDR1 DFQATT, CDR2 SNEGSKA (reference sequence). The length of the CDR3 is 13 residues. The CDR3 protein is CSAAEGTVYGYTF. As DNA, the CDR3 is TGCAGTGCTGCAGAGGGGACCGTCTATGGCTACACCTTC.

This clonotype was counted many times. The chain carries TRBV5-1 and TRBJ1-1; TRBD1 matches 8 bases. From germline, CDR1 is SGHRS and CDR2 YFSETQ. The length of the CDR3 is 15 residues. Germline trimming cut 1 base from V and 0 bases from J; bases unmatched to any gene: 2. CDR3 DNA sequence: TGCGCCAGCAGCTTGTCGACAGGGGTGAACACTGAAGCTTTCTTT. It translates to CASSLSTGVNTEAFF.

There are a few counts of this clonotype. The chain combines TRBV7-9 with TRBJ1-2; unclear D gene. The CDR3 sequence is 12 residues long. The germline V gene has CDR1 SEHNR and CDR2 FQNEAQ (reference sequence). Trimming pared 2 bases from V and 6 bases from J, leaving 7 bases between. The CDR3 loop reads CASSLLADGYTF. CDR3 nucleotide sequence: TGTGCCAGCAGCTTACTAGCGGATGGCTACACCTTC. The full variable domain, completed using reference TRBV7-9 and TRBJ1-2, is DTGVSQNPRHKITKRGQNVTFRCDPISEHNRLYWYRQTLGQGPEFLTYFQNEAQLEKSRLLSDRFSAERPKGSFSTLEIQRTEQGDSAMYLCASSLLADGYTFGSGTRLTVV.

This clonotype was found many times. The chain uses TRBV12-3 or TRBV12-4 and TRBJ2-5, with D uncertain. The CDR3 extends over 14 amino acids. With 1 base removed from V and 3 bases from J, the gap between germline ends came to 9 bases. The CDR3 spells CASSLGPQKETQYF. The DNA of the CDR3 is TGTGCCAGCAGTTTAGGCCCGCAGAAAGAGACCCAGTACTTC.

The sample holds many counts of this clonotype. The chain couples TRBV5-1 to TRBJ2-2, with D perhaps matching TRBD2 (5 bases). The CDR3 totals 14 residues. Trimming pared 4 bases from V and 3 bases from J, leaving 10 bases between. CDR1 is SGHRS and CDR2 is YFSETQ in the germline V gene. CDR3 region: CASSAGLHTGELFF. The CDR3 nucleotides are TGCGCCAGCAGCGCCGGACTTCACACCGGGGAGCTGTTTTTT.

This clonotype was observed at least ten times. The J gene is TRBJ2-1, the V gene TRBV5-4; 8 bases are shared with TRBD2. The CDR3 has 15 amino acids. J lost 7 bases, V lost 0 bases, and 6 bases had no gene match. Germline CDR1 SGHNT, CDR2 YYREEE (reference sequence). CDR3 residues: CASSLGGGRGNEQFF. The CDR3 bases are TGTGCCAGCAGCTTGGGCGGGGGGCGAGGGAATGAGCAGTTCTTC.

This clonotype was detected many times. The chain joins TRBV20-1 to TRBJ1-3, with D possibly being TRBD1 (5 bases). Trimming cost V 5 bases and J 0 bases, with 11 bases left between them. From germline, CDR1 is DFQATT and CDR2 SNEGSKA (reference sequence). The CDR3 contains 14 residues. CDR3 DNA sequence: TGCAGTGCTCCATACGACAGCTCTGGAAACACCATATATTTT. Its protein is CSAPYDSSGNTIYF.

There are many counts of this clonotype. This chain joins TRBV20-1 and TRBJ2-3, with 11 bases lining up with TRBD2. With V trimmed by 3 bases and J by 5 bases, 10 bases remained unmatched. The CDR3 has 16 amino acids. CDR1 and CDR2 (germline): DFQATT, SNEGSKA (reference sequence). The CDR3 coding sequence is TGCAGTGCTAGTAGCCATCTAGCGGGGGGTATAGATACGCAGTATTTT. Translating gives CSASSHLAGGIDTQYF.

This clonotype showed up many times. This chain links TRBV4-1 with TRBJ2-3; TRBD2 matches 10 bases. V shed 7 bases and J 6 bases; nucleotides not matched to a gene: 13. The CDR3 consists of 16 residues. In germline, CDR1 is MGHRA, CDR2 YSYEKL. The DNA for the CDR3 is TGCGCCAGCAAGGCAGGGAGCGGGGGGGCCACTGATACGCAGTATTTT. This sequence encodes CASKAGSGGATDTQYF.

This clonotype was seen repeatedly, ten times or more. The CDR3 reads CSAPGTGVNTEAFF. The DNA for the CDR3 is TGCAGTGCACCCGGGACAGGGGTGAACACTGAAGCTTTCTTT. The chain has TRBV20-1 and TRBJ1-1; the match to TRBD1 covers 10 bases. Germline V CDR1 and CDR2: DFQATT, SNEGSKA (reference sequence). V trimming: 6 bases; J trimming: 0 bases; junction bases outside the gene matches: 4. The CDR3 extends over 14 amino acids.

This clonotype came up many times. The chain uses TRBV10-2 and TRBJ1-1; D call uncertain. The length of the CDR3 is 14 residues. With 6 bases removed from V and 0 bases from J, the gap between germline ends came to 11 bases. Germline V CDR1 and CDR2: WSHSY, SAAADI. The CDR3 region is CASSQTTMNTEAFF. The CDR3 region has the DNA TGCGCCAGCAGCCAGACCACAATGAACACTGAAGCTTTCTTT.

In this sample, this clonotype turned up many times. This chain joins TRBV5-1 and TRBJ1-2, with 7 positions matching TRBD1. The CDR3 covers 15 residues. With V trimmed by 4 bases and J by 1 base, 7 bases remained unmatched. Germline-derived CDR1 and CDR2 are SGHRS and YFSETQ. CDR3 loop: CASSPSGQLNYGYTF. CDR3 in DNA: TGCGCCAGCAGCCCATCGGGACAGCTTAACTATGGCTACACCTTC.

This clonotype was recorded many times. The chain employs TRBV10-2 and TRBJ2-3; 9 bases match TRBD2. CDR3 length equals 16 residues. After removal of 9 bases from V and 0 bases from J, the junction contained 10 bases not matched to a gene. Per germline, CDR1 WSHSY and CDR2 SAAADI. The CDR3 bases are TGCGCCAGTAGGGGTCTAGCGGGGTATAGCACAGATACGCAGTATTTT. As protein: CASRGLAGYSTDTQYF.

This clonotype was detected ten times or more. The chain links TRBV20-1 to TRBJ2-7; D unresolved. Germline V gene sequence: CDR1 DFQATT, CDR2 SNEGSKA (reference sequence). CDR3 length equals 12 residues. Between the trimmed V and J ends, which lost 4 bases and 3 bases, there was a span of 10 bases. As DNA, the CDR3 is TGCAGTGCTAATCCGGGCCACTACGAGCAGTACTTC. This codes for CSANPGHYEQYF.